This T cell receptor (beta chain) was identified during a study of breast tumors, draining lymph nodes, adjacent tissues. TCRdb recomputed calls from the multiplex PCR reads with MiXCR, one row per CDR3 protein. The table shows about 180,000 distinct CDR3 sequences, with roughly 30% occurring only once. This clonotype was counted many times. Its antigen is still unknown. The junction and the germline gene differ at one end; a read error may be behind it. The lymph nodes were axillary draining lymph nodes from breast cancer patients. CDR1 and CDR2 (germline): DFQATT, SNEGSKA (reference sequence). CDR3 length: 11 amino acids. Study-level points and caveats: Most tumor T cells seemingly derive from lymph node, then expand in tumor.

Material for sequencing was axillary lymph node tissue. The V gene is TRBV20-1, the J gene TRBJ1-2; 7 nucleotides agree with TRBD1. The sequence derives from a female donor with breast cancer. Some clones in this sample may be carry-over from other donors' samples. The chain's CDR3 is CSARDITQGDF. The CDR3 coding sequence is TGCAGTGCTAGAGATATAACCCAGGGGGACTTC.